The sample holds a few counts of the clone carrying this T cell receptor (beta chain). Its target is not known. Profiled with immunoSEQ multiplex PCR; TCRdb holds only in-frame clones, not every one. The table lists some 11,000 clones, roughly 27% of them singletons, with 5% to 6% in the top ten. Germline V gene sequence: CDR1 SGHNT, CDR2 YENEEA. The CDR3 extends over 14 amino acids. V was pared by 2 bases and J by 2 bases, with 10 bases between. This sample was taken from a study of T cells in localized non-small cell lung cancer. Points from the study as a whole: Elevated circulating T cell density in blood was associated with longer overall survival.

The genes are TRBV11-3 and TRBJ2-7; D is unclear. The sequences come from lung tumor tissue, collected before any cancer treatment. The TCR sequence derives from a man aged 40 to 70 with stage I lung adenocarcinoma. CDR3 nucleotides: TGTGCCAGCAGCTTACAGGCCGCGACCTACGAGCAGTACTTC. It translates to CASSLQAATYEQYF.